This T cell receptor beta chain came from a study of PD-1 blockade in classical Hodgkin lymphoma. CDR3 length: 17 residues. V lost 3 bases, J lost 0 bases, and 4 bases stayed unmatched. In germline, CDR1 is LNHDA, CDR2 SQIVND (reference sequence). Profiled with immunoSEQ multiplex PCR; TCRdb holds only in-frame clones, not every one. The sample carries approximately 90,000 clones, approximately 91% recorded once. Each patient experienced a relapse that followed autologous stem cell transplantation, and brentuximab vedotin exposure varied. This clone has just one count. The gene calls are TRBV19 and TRBJ2-2, with 10 bases that match TRBD2. The TCR sequence derives from a human donor with classical Hodgkin lymphoma. The source was peripheral blood mononuclear cells (PBMCs), collected before the second cycle of nivolumab. CDR3 coding DNA: TGTGCCAGTAGTATTGGGGGACTAGCGTCGAACACCGGGGAGCTGTTTTTT. Its translation: CASSIGGLASNTGELFF.